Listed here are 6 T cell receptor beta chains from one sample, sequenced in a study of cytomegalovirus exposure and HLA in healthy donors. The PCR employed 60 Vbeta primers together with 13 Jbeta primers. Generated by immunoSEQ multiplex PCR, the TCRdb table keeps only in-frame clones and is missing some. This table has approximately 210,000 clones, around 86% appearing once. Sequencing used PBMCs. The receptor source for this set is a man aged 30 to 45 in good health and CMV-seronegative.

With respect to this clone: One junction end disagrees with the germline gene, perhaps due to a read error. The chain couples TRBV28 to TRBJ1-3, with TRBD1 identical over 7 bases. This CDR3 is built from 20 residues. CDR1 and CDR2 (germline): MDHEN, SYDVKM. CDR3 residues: CASSLPSHLTGFYPGNTTYF. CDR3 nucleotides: TGTGCCAGCAGTTTACCTTCTCACCTGACAGGGTTCTATCCTGGAAACACCACATATTTT.

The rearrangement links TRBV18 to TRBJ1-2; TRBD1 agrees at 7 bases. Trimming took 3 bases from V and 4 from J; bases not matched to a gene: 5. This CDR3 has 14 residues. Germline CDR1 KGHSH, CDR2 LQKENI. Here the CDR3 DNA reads TGTGCCAGCTCACCCCGGGACAGCTCCTATGGCTACACCTTC. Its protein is CASSPRDSSYGYTF.

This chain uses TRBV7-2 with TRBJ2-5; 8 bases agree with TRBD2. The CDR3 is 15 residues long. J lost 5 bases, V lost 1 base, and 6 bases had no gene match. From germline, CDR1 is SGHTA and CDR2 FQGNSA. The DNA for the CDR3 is TGTGCCAGCAGCTTAGGATCGGGGGGGTGGGAGACCCAGTACTTC. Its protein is CASSLGSGGWETQYF.

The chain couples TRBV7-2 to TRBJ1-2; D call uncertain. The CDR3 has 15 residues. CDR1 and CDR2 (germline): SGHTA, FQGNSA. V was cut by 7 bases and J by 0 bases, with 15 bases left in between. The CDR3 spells CASNRDPAPNYGYTF. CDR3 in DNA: TGTGCCAGCAACCGTGATCCCGCGCCTAACTATGGCTACACCTTC. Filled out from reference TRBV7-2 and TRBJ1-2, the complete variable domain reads GAGVSQSPSNKVTEKGKDVELRCDPISGHTALYWYRQSLGQGLEFLIYFQGNSAPDKSGLPSDRFSAERTGGSVSTLTIQRTQQEDSAVYLCASNRDPAPNYGYTFGSGTRLTVV.

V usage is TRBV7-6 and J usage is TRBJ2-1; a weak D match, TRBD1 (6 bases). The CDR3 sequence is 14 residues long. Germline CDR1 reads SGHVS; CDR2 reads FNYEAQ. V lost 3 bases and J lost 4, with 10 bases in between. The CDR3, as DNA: TGTGCCAGCAGCTTGGGACAACCGTACAATGAGCAGTTCTTC. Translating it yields CASSLGQPYNEQFF. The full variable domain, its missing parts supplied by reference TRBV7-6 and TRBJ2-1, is GAGVSQSPRYKVTKRGQDVALRCDPISGHVSLYWYRQALGQGPEFLTYFNYEAQQDKSGLPNDRFSAERPEGSISTLTIQRTEQRDSAMYRCASSLGQPYNEQFFGPGTRLTVL.

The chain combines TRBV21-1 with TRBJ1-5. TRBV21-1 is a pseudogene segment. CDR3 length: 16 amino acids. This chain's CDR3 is CASSTGGSFSNQPQHF. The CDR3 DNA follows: TGTGCCAGCAGCACAGGAGGCAGTTTTAGCAATCAGCCCCAGCATTTT.